Listed here are 2 T cell receptor beta chains from one sample, sequenced in a study of T cell responses to AZD1222 COVID-19 vaccine. Only in-frame clones appear in the TCRdb table, and some are missing; sequencing was by immunoSEQ multiplex PCR. Of about 96,000 clones listed, 80% to 90% are singletons. The specimen was peripheral blood, collected on day 0 of AZD1222 vaccination. The receptors derive from an adult in good health.

The chain employs TRBV5-1 and TRBJ2-3; 11 bases map to TRBD2. The CDR3 length is 16 residues. Germline V gives CDR1 SGHRS, CDR2 YFSETQ. V shed 0 bases, J shed 0 bases, and the junction held 0 bases outside the gene matches. CDR3 region: CASSLGLAGSTDTQYF. For the CDR3, the DNA is TGCGCCAGCAGCTTGGGACTAGCGGGGAGCACAGATACGCAGTATTTT.

CDR3 protein: CASSVLRQGGQPQHF. DNA of the CDR3: TGTGCCAGCAGCGTACTCCGACAGGGTGGTCAGCCCCAGCATTTT. The chain has TRBV5-6 and TRBJ1-5, with 7 bases aligning to TRBD1. V dropped 4 bases and J dropped 6; count of bases not matched to a gene: 10. Germline CDR1 reads SGHDT; CDR2 reads YYEEEE. This CDR3 comprises 15 residues. The full variable domain, with the rest looked up from reference TRBV5-6 and TRBJ1-5, is DAGVTQSPTHLIKTRGQQVTLRCSPKSGHDTVSWYQQALGQGPQFIFQYYEEEERQRGNFPDRFSGHQFPNYSSELNVNALLLGDSALYLCASSVLRQGGQPQHFGDGTRLSIL.